Each of the 5 T cell receptor beta chains below was sequenced from the same sample in a study of T cells expressing NK-cell markers. TCRdb re-called the 5' RACE reads; one entry per CDR3 protein, DNA not given. This sample's table has over 250,000 distinct CDR3 sequences. Sequencing input: blood T cells: a sorted CD56 or NKG2C T cell subset, CD4+ or CD8+ T cells, or bulk PBMC T cells (not recorded which). The receptors shown here come from a woman between 18 and 70 years old in good health.

The J gene is TRBJ1-2, the V gene TRBV6-1; the D gene TCRdb calls, TRBD1, cannot be checked with no DNA. The CDR3 contains 15 residues. The germline CDR1 and CDR2 sequences are MNHNS and SASEGT. CDR3 in amino acids: CASRRDSVTNYGYTF.

The gene calls are TRBV10-3 and TRBJ2-3. The length of the CDR3 is 13 residues. Per germline, CDR1 ENHRY and CDR2 SYGVKD. The chain's CDR3 is CAITPASTDTQYF.

The chain is built from TRBV7-9 and TRBJ2-2; TCRdb gives TRBD2 as the D gene, but with no DNA this cannot be confirmed. There are 17 residues in the CDR3. Looked up from germline, CDR1 is SEHNR and CDR2 is FQNEAQ (reference sequence). The CDR3 loop reads CASLTMPSGKNTGELFF.

The rearrangement joins TRBV7-6 to TRBJ2-3. CDR1 and CDR2 from the germline V gene are SGHVS and FNYEAQ. The CDR3 runs to 16 residues. The CDR3: CASSLEARKGTDTQYF.

The CDR3 region is CASRSGTYNEQFF. The chain carries TRBV18 and TRBJ2-1; TCRdb names TRBD2, which stays unverified in the absence of DNA. The V gene's germline CDR1 is KGHSH and CDR2 LQKENI. This CDR3 is 13 amino acids long.